This TCR beta chain was captured in a study of blood T cell repertoires in COVID-19. This clone was counted only a few times. Per the study methods: For nucleated cells, counts were estimated from reference gene primer amplification. This table comes from immunoSEQ multiplex PCR, and its TCRdb copy is limited to in-frame clones, with some not included. V and J calls and clone size come straight from that table; D and trimming were deduced from the DNA. This sample carries around 100,000 clones, 70% to 90% of them seen once, and the ten largest clones take less than 3.5%. The source material was peripheral blood. This clonotype originated in a man aged 45-65 years with active or convalescent COVID-19.

In nucleotides, the CDR3 is TGTGCCAGCAGCCGGGAATATGGCTACACCTTC. This encodes CASSREYGYTF. The rearrangement joins TRBV12-3 or TRBV12-4 to TRBJ1-2; the D is unclear. The CDR3 is 11 residues long. V lost 6 bases and J lost 5, with 7 bases in between.